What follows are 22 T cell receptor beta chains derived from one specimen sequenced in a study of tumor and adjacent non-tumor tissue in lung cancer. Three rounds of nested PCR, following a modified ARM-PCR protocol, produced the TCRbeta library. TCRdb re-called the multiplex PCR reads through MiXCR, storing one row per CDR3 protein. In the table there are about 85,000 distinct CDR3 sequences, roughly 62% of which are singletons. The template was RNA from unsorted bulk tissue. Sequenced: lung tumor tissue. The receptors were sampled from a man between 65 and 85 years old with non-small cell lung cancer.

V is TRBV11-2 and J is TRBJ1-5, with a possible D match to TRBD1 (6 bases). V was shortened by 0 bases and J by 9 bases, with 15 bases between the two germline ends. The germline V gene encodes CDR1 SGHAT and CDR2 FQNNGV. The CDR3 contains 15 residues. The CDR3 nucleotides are TGTGCCAGCAGCTTAGAAGGGGGGGGCAACCGGCCCCAGCATTTT. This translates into CASSLEGGGNRPQHF.

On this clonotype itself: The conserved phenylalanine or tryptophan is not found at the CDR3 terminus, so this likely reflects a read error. Here the CDR3 reads CASSLYHHRTGDQYL. The DNA of the CDR3 is TGTGCCAGCAGTTTATACCACCACCGGACAGGCGACCAGTACTTA. This rearrangement joins TRBV11-2 to TRBJ2-7; TRBD1 matches 7 bases. Per the germline V gene, CDR1 is SGHAT and CDR2 is FQNNGV. V lost 6 bases and J lost 10; bases outside the gene matches: 18. The CDR3 consists of 15 residues.

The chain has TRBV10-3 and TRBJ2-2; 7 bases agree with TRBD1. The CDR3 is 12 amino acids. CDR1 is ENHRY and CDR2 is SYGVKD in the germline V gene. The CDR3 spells CAVYRGTRELFF. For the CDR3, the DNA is TGTGCTGTCTACAGGGGAACCAGGGAGCTGTTTTTT.

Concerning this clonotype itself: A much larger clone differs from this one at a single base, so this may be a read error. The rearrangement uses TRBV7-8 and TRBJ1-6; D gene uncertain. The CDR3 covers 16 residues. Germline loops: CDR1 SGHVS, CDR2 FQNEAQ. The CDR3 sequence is CANSLNNLPNNSPLHF. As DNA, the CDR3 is TGTGCCAACAGCTTAAATAACCTGCCAAATAATTCACCCCTCCACTTT.

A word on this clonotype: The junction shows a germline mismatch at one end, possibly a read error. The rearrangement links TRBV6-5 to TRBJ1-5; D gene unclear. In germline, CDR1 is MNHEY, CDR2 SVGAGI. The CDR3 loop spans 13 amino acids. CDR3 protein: CAISRRANQPQHF. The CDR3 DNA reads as TGTGCCATCAGTCGAAGGGCTAATCAGCCCCAGCATTTT.

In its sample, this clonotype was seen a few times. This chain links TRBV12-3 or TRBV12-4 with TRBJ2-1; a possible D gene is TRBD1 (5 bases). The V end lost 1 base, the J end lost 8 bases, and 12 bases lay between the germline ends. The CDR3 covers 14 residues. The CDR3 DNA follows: TGTGCCAGCAGTTTAGGCGTCAGGGCCGATGAGCAGTTCTTC. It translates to CASSLGVRADEQFF.

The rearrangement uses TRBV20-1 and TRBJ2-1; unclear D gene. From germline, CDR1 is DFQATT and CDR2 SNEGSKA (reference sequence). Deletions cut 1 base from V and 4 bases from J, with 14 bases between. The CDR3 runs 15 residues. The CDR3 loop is CSARVGRTPYNEQFF. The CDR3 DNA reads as TGCAGTGCTAGAGTAGGAAGAACCCCTTACAATGAGCAGTTCTTC.

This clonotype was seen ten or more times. The CDR3: CASSSGLTGRGYTF. CDR3 nucleotides: TGTGCCAGCAGCTCCGGATTGACAGGGCGAGGCTACACCTTC. The J gene is TRBJ1-2, the V gene TRBV6-5, with TRBD1 matching 7 bases. The CDR3 is made up of 14 amino acids. J was trimmed by 8 bases and V by 6 bases; bases with no gene match: 12. The germline V gene has CDR1 MNHEY and CDR2 SVGAGI.

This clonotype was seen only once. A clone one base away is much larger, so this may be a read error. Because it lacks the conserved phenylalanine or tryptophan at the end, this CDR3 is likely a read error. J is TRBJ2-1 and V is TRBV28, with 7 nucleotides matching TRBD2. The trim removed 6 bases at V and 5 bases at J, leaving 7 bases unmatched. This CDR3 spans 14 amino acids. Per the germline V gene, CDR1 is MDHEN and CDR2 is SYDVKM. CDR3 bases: TGTGCCAGCAGCCGCAGCGGGATAGACAATGAGCAGTTCTCC. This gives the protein CASSRSGIDNEQFS.

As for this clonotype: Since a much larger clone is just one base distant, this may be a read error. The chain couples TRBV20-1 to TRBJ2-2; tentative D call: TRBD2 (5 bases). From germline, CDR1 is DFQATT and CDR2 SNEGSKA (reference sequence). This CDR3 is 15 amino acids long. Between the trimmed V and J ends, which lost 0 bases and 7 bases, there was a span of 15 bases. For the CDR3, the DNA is TGCAGTGCTAGAGATTCGAGACGGGGTGTCGGGGAGCTGTTTTTT. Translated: CSARDSRRGVGELFF.

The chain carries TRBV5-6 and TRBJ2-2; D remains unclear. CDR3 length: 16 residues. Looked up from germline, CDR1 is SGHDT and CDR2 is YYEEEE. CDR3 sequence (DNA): TGTACCATCAGCTGGTTAGCAGGAGTTGACACCGGGGAGCTGTTTTTT. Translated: CTISWLAGVDTGELFF. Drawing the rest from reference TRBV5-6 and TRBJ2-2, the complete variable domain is DAGVTQSPTHLIKTRGQQVTLRCSPKSGHDTVSWYQQALGQGPQFIFQYYEEEERQRGNFPDRFSGHQFPNYSSELNVNALLLGDSALYLCTISWLAGVDTGELFFGEGSRLTVL.

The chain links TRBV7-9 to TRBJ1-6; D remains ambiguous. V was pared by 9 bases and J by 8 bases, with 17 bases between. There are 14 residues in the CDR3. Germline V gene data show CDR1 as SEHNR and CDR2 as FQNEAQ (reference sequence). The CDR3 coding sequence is TGTGCCAGGAGCGCACAGCAATGGGATTCACCCCTCCACTTT. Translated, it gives CARSAQQWDSPLHF.

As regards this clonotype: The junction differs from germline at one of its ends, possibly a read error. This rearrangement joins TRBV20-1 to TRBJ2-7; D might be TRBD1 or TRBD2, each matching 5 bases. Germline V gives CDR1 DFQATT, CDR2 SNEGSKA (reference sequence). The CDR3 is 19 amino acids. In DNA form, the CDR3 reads TGCGGTGCTAGAAAACCGGGACCCCCCCCTAGTGGGGCCCTCTACGAGCAGTACTTC. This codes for CGARKPGPPPSGALYEQYF.

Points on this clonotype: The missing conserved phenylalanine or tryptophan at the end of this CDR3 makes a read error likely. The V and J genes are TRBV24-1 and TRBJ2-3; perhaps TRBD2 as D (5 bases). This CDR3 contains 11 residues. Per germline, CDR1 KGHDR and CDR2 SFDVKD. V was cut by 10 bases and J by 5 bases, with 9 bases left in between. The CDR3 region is CATVEGDTQYL. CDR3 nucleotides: TGTGCCACAGTAGAGGGAGATACGCAGTATCTC.

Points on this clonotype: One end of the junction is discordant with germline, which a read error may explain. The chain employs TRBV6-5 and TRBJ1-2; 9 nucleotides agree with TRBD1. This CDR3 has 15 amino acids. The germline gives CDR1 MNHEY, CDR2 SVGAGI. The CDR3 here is CASSRQGGANYGYVF. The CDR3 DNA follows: TGTGCCAGCAGTAGACAGGGGGGGGCTAACTATGGCTACGTCTTC.

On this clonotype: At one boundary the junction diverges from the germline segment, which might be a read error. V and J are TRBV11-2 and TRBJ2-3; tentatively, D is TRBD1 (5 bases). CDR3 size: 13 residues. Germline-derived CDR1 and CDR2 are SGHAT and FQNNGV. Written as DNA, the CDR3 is TGTGCCAGCAGCTTGATAGGGGCAGATACGCAAAATTTT. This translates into CASSLIGADTQNF.

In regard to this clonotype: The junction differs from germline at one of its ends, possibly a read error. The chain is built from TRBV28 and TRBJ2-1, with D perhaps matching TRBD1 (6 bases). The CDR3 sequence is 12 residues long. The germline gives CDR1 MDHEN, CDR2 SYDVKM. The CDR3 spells CATRGFNNEHFF. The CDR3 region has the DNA TGTGCCACCAGGGGATTTAACAATGAGCATTTCTTC.

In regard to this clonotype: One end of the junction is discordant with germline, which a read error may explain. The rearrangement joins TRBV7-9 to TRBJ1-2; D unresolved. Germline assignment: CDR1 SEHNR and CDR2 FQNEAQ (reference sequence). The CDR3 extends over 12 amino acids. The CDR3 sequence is CASSLQDYGYAF. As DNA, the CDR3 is TGTGCCAGTAGCTTGCAGGACTATGGCTACGCCTTC.

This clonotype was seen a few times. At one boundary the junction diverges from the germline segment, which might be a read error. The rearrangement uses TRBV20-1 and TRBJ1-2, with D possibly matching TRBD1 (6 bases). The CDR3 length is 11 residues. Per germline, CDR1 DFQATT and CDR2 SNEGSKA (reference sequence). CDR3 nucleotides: TGCAGTGCTTGGGGACACTATGGCTACGCCTTC. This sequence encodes CSAWGHYGYAF.

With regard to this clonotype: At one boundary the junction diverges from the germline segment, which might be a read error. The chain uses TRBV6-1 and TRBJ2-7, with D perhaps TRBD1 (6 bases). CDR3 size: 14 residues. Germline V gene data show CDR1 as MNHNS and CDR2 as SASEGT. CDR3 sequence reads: CASSEAGRGYEHYF. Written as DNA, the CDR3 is TGTGCCAGCAGTGAAGCGGGCAGGGGCTACGAGCACTACTTC.

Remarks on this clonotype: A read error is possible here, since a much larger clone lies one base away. The CDR3 region is CASSFAGTITDTQYF. The CDR3 region has the DNA TGTGCCAGCAGCTTCGCCGGGACTATCACAGATACGCAGTATTTT. The chain uses TRBV5-6 and TRBJ2-3; 7 bases line up with TRBD2. The germline V gene has CDR1 SGHDT and CDR2 YYEEEE. V lost 2 bases and J lost 2; bases outside the gene matches: 5. This CDR3 is 15 amino acids long.

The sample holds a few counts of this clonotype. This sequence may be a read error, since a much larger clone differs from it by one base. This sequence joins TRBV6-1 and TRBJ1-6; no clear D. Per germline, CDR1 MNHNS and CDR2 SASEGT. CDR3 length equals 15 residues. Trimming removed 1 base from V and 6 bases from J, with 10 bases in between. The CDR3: CASSEVGSGNSPLHF. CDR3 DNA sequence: TGTGCCAGCAGTGAAGTAGGGTCGGGTAATTCACCCCTCCACTTT.